The clone carrying this T cell receptor (beta chain) showed up just a few times. No antigen is known for it. The data are from a study of early T cells in non-severe SARS-CoV-2 infection. General study findings and limits: VDJdb matches were skewed toward anti-spike CD8 T cell responses.

TCRdb called the 5' RACE reads again in MiXCR, with one record for every CDR3 protein. Here the sample spans 45,000 to 70,000 distinct CDR3 sequences, roughly 10% being singletons. Germline values: CDR1 DFQATT, CDR2 SNEGSKA (reference sequence). The CDR3 covers 14 residues. The V gene lost 0 bases and the J gene lost 2 bases, with 8 bases spanning the gap. The chain employs TRBV20-1 and TRBJ1-5, with D tentatively TRBD1 (5 bases). The TCR comes from an adult who was a healthcare worker with PCR-confirmed SARS-CoV-2 infection or an uninfected control (not recorded which). The sequencing input was whole blood. The CDR3 coding sequence is TGCAGTGCTAGAGAAAGCAGGGGCAATCAGCCCCAGCATTTT. Its protein is CSARESRGNQPQHF.